Following are 22 T cell receptor beta chains from one sample sequenced in a study of T cell changes during pregnancy in multiple sclerosis (dated by TCRdb to the late 2010s). Receptor libraries were prepared by the immunoSEQ multiplex PCR assay. TCRdb provides this immuneACCESS table in a form limited to in-frame rearrangements. Some clones are lacking; in checked studies, under half of them reflect an unresolved V gene, and why the rest are absent is not known. In this sample the table shows more than 75,000 clones, about 95% of which occur a single time. Around 2.5% of the sample rests with the top ten. Material: peripheral blood, obtained in the third trimester of pregnancy. These receptors were obtained from a female donor with multiple sclerosis, enrolled in a pregnancy study.

The chain links TRBV15 to TRBJ2-7; 9 bases are a match to TRBD1. V shed 1 base, J shed 4 bases, and the junction held 2 bases outside the gene matches. Germline V gene sequence: CDR1 LNHNV, CDR2 YYDKDF (reference sequence). The CDR3 totals 14 residues. This CDR3 is CATSRGDREYEQYF. The CDR3 region has the DNA TGTGCCACCAGCAGAGGGGACAGGGAATACGAGCAGTACTTC.

The chain is built from TRBV6-1 and TRBJ1-1; D is ambiguous. CDR3 size: 14 residues. V was trimmed by 2 bases and J by 1 base, leaving 8 bases between them. Germline V gives CDR1 MNHNS, CDR2 SASEGT. CDR3 protein: CASSERPGNTEAFF. For the CDR3, the DNA is TGTGCCAGCAGTGAACGGCCAGGGAACACTGAAGCTTTCTTT.

The rearrangement joins TRBV29-1 to TRBJ1-1, with D hard to call. The CDR3 sequence is 13 residues long. The V gene's germline CDR1 is SQVTM and CDR2 ANQGSEA. Trimming removed 6 bases from V and 0 bases from J, with 11 bases in between. The CDR3 spells CSVLLQMNTEAFF. In DNA, the CDR3 is TGCAGCGTCCTCCTCCAGATGAACACTGAAGCTTTCTTT.

The V and J genes are TRBV4-1 and TRBJ1-5; weak D call: TRBD1 (6 bases). This CDR3 region has 16 residues. Germline V lookup: CDR1 MGHRA, CDR2 YSYEKL. V gave up 4 bases and J gave up 5 bases, with 18 bases separating them. CDR3 residues: CASSPWAAGVDQPQHF. Written as DNA, the CDR3 is TGCGCCAGCAGCCCTTGGGCTGCAGGGGTGGATCAGCCCCAGCATTTT.

As concerns this clone: The same CDR3 also results from other DNA sequences found in this sample. The rearrangement links TRBV10-3 to TRBJ1-5; 10 positions match TRBD1. V lost 8 bases, J lost 0 bases, and 1 base stayed unmatched. CDR1 and CDR2 from the germline V gene are ENHRY and SYGVKD. The CDR3 covers 14 residues. The CDR3 nucleotides are TGTGCCATCGGGACAGGGGATAGCAATCAGCCCCAGCATTTT. Encoded protein: CAIGTGDSNQPQHF.

This clone was found once. The chain couples TRBV19 to TRBJ2-1, with D tentatively TRBD2 (5 bases). V was clipped by 4 bases and J by 9 bases, with 16 bases between them. Germline V gene lookup returns CDR1 LNHDA and CDR2 SQIVND (reference sequence). The CDR3 loop spans 14 amino acids. CDR3 sequence reads: CASSTQAMRAEQFF. Written as DNA, the CDR3 is TGTGCCAGTAGTACCCAGGCGATGAGGGCTGAGCAGTTCTTC.

For the CDR3, the DNA is TGTGCCAGCAGCCAAGACAGGGCCATCAAGAATTCACCCCTCCACTTT. As protein: CASSQDRAIKNSPLHF. This chain connects TRBV7-2 to TRBJ1-6; 7 bases align to TRBD1. This CDR3 contains 16 residues. J was trimmed by 7 bases and V by 5 bases; bases with no gene match: 11. CDR1 and CDR2 from the germline V gene are SGHTA and FQGNSA.

The rearrangement links TRBV18 to TRBJ2-7, with D possibly being TRBD2 (7 bases). Per germline, CDR1 KGHSH and CDR2 LQKENI. CDR3 length: 16 residues. The ends were cut back, 5 bases at V and 6 bases at J, with 23 bases in the middle. The CDR3 region is CASSVSGGPSTREQYF. The CDR3 DNA reads TGTGCCAGCTCAGTCTCCGGGGGGCCCTCCACCCGCGAGCAGTACTTC.

V gene TRBV13 combines with J gene TRBJ2-1, with TRBD2 matching 7 bases. The CDR3 has 13 amino acids. The V gene's germline CDR1 is PRHDT and CDR2 FYEKMQ (reference sequence). V was pared by 3 bases and J by 4 bases, with 0 bases of the junction left unmatched. The chain's CDR3 is CASSLGLYNEQFF. CDR3 bases: TGTGCCAGCAGCTTGGGACTATACAATGAGCAGTTCTTC.

This clone has just one count. This CDR3 is CASHRDPPNEKLFF. CDR3 sequence (DNA): TGTGCCAGTCACAGGGACCCTCCCAATGAAAAACTGTTTTTT. The V gene is TRBV2, the J gene TRBJ1-4; D is possibly TRBD1 (6 bases). V lost 9 bases and J lost 5, with 16 bases in between. The germline V gene encodes CDR1 SNHLY and CDR2 FYNNEI. This CDR3 spans 14 amino acids. The full variable domain, with the rest looked up from reference TRBV2 and TRBJ1-4, is EPEVTQTPSHQVTQMGQEVILRCVPISNHLYFYWYRQILGQKVEFLVSFYNNEISEKSEIFDDQFSVERPDGSNFTLKIRSTKLEDSAMYFCASHRDPPNEKLFFGSGTQLSVL.

The count of this clone is one. This sequence joins TRBV7-8 and TRBJ2-7; a possible D gene is TRBD1 (6 bases). Germline V gene data show CDR1 as SGHVS and CDR2 as FQNEAQ. CDR3 size: 14 residues. Trimming removed 2 bases from V and 4 bases from J, with 12 bases in between. The CDR3 spells CASSLSRQAYEQYF. In DNA, the CDR3 is TGTGCCAGCAGCTTATCAAGACAGGCTTACGAGCAGTACTTC.

This clone was counted once. This chain connects TRBV18 to TRBJ2-2, with 7 bases lining up with TRBD1. J gave up 6 bases and V 4 bases, and 11 bases lay outside the gene matches. The germline V gene has CDR1 KGHSH and CDR2 LQKENI. The CDR3 runs 16 residues. CDR3 residues: CASSQQQGDVAGELFF. For the CDR3, the DNA is TGTGCCAGCTCACAACAGCAGGGGGACGTTGCCGGGGAGCTGTTTTTT.

In DNA, the CDR3 is TGCGCCAGCAGCCACATTAGCTTTGAGGACGAGCAGTACTTC. Its translation is CASSHISFEDEQYF. The chain joins TRBV4-1 to TRBJ2-7; D ambiguous. The V gene's germline CDR1 is MGHRA and CDR2 YSYEKL. The V end lost 3 bases, the J end lost 5 bases, and 14 bases lay between the germline ends. This CDR3 has 14 amino acids.

The chain recombines TRBV5-1 with TRBJ1-1, with D tentatively TRBD1 (6 bases). The CDR3 extends over 17 amino acids. Looked up from germline, CDR1 is SGHRS and CDR2 is YFSETQ. V lost 6 bases, J lost 0 bases, and 21 bases lay in between. The CDR3 protein is CASKAEGGLEMNTEAFF. In DNA, the CDR3 is TGCGCCAGCAAGGCCGAGGGGGGGTTAGAAATGAACACTGAAGCTTTCTTT.

The chain uses TRBV5-1 and TRBJ2-3, with a weak D call TRBD2 (5 bases). Trimming took 6 bases from V and 3 from J, leaving 14 bases between them. The CDR3 is made up of 14 amino acids. Germline V gives CDR1 SGHRS, CDR2 YFSETQ. DNA of the CDR3: TGCGCCAGCAACCGGGGAGCAGAAACAGATACGCAGTATTTT. This translates into CASNRGAETDTQYF.

The gene calls are TRBV10-2 and TRBJ2-2; 9 bases match TRBD2. Germline CDR1 reads WSHSY; CDR2 reads SAAADI. J lost 2 bases, V lost 6 bases, and 7 bases had no gene match. This CDR3 contains 16 residues. The CDR3 DNA follows: TGCGCCAGCAGCGCGGGGGGGCCACCTAACACCGGGGAGCTGTTTTTT. Translated: CASSAGGPPNTGELFF.

The chain combines TRBV14 with TRBJ2-6, with 8 bases that match TRBD1. The CDR3 extends over 16 amino acids. The germline V gene has CDR1 SGHDN and CDR2 FVKESK. Germline trimming cut 4 bases from V and 2 bases from J; bases unmatched to any gene: 4. This CDR3 is CASSRRQGTGANVLTF. The CDR3 DNA reads TGTGCCAGCAGCCGAAGACAGGGGACTGGGGCCAACGTCCTGACTTTC.

The CDR3 is CASSATGGAYGYTF. The CDR3 DNA is TGTGCCAGCAGTGCCACAGGGGGCGCGTATGGCTACACCTTC. V gene TRBV6-4 combines with J gene TRBJ1-2, with 9 positions matching TRBD1. CDR1 is MRHNA and CDR2 is SNTAGT in the germline V gene. V trimming: 4 bases; J trimming: 5 bases; junction bases outside the gene matches: 5. The CDR3 sequence is 14 residues long.

This chain links TRBV11-1 with TRBJ2-7, with a tentative D call TRBD1 (6 bases). Germline-derived CDR1 and CDR2 are SGHAT and FQDESV (reference sequence). CDR3 size: 13 residues. Trimming took 6 bases from V and 4 from J, leaving 13 bases between them. CDR3 nucleotides: TGTGCCAGCAGTCCCAGGGGCAGGTACGAGCAGTACTTC. Translation gives CASSPRGRYEQYF.

This rearrangement joins TRBV2 to TRBJ1-2; 9 positions agree with TRBD1. V trimming: 5 bases; J trimming: 8 bases; junction bases outside the gene matches: 12. CDR3 length equals 15 residues. Germline V gene data show CDR1 as SNHLY and CDR2 as FYNNEI. CDR3 sequence reads: CASSSTGGNSWGYTF. The CDR3 DNA reads TGTGCCAGCAGTTCGACAGGGGGTAACTCCTGGGGCTACACCTTC.

The chain carries TRBV5-4 and TRBJ2-3, with TRBD2 matching over 12 bases. Germline lookup yields CDR1 SGHNT and CDR2 YYREEE (reference sequence). V shed 3 bases, J shed 5 bases, and the junction held 13 bases outside the gene matches. This CDR3 spans 18 amino acids. The CDR3 sequence is CASSSTTKLAGGGDTQYF. Here the CDR3 DNA reads TGTGCCAGCAGCTCAACCACAAAACTAGCGGGGGGTGGAGATACGCAGTATTTT.

This chain connects TRBV5-1 to TRBJ1-3, with unresolved D. CDR3 length equals 13 residues. Deletions cut 4 bases from V and 7 bases from J, with 12 bases between. Germline lookup yields CDR1 SGHRS and CDR2 YFSETQ. CDR3 residues: CASSPELKNTIYF. DNA for the CDR3: TGCGCCAGCAGCCCGGAGCTGAAGAACACCATATATTTT.